This T cell receptor (beta chain) was sequenced during a study of blood T cell repertoires in COVID-19. Turning to the study itself: Samples taken during acute and convalescent COVID-19 were collected in the United States, Italy and Spain. T cells, B-cell-depleted T cells, or PBMCs provided the cDNA or gDNA that served as material.

In the original processing: Nucleated cell number was recorded as an estimate derived from reference gene primer amplification. Profiling relied on immunoSEQ multiplex PCR, and the TCRdb table lists in-frame clones only, not all of them. That table is the source of V, J and clone size, and D and trimming were worked out from the DNA. The repertoire holds roughly 43,000 clones, with around 90% as singletons. Trimming took off 4 bases at V and 5 bases at J, with 13 bases between the two ends. The CDR3 contains 14 residues. Germline V gives CDR1 LGHNA, CDR2 YNFKEQ. Sequenced material: peripheral blood. The V call is TRBV4-2, the J call TRBJ2-3; D is perhaps TRBD1 (6 bases). This TCR came from a man aged 45-65 years with active COVID-19. The CDR3 region is CASSRGQQEDTQYF. The CDR3 DNA sequence: TGTGCCAGCAGCCGAGGACAGCAGGAAGATACGCAGTATTTT.